This entry lists 31 T cell receptor beta chains sequenced from one sample in a study of regulatory T cells in long-lasting Graves disease. CDR3 regions were amplified by Arm-PCR using iRepertoire HTBI primers to build TCR beta libraries. TCRdb redid the calling of the multiplex PCR reads with MiXCR, one entry per CDR3 protein. The top ten clones hold about 10% of a sample with roughly 420,000 distinct CDR3 sequences, about 15% of them seen once. Time point denoted: newly diagnosed GD, antithyroid drugs for less than 3 months. Scientists built the TCR library using RNA that was extracted from PBMCs. These data were also reused for a study on T cells in Graves' hyperthyroidism and ophthalmopathy.

The source material was peripheral blood mononuclear cells (PBMCs), sampled at new diagnosis, from a patient treated with antithyroid drugs. The source is a woman in her 30s with Graves disease.

This clonotype was seen at least ten times. The rearrangement uses TRBV30 and TRBJ2-5; D is uncertain. Germline CDR1 is GTSNPN and CDR2 is SVGIG (reference sequence). Trimming cost V 4 bases and J 1 base, with 7 bases left between them. This CDR3 comprises 12 residues. The CDR3 here is CAWMYGQETQYF. CDR3 nucleotides: TGTGCCTGGATGTACGGCCAAGAGACCCAGTACTTC.

Many counts were recorded for this clonotype. V gene TRBV9 combines with J gene TRBJ2-3; D is unresolved. In germline, CDR1 is SGDLS, CDR2 YYNGEE. The V and J ends lost 1 base and 4 bases respectively, with 10 bases between them. CDR3 length equals 14 residues. CDR3 DNA sequence: TGTGCCAGCAGCGTAACCCATGGTCCAGATACGCAGTATTTT. Translated, it gives CASSVTHGPDTQYF.

In its sample, this clonotype was seen many times. V usage is TRBV5-8 and J usage is TRBJ2-7; TRBD1 agrees at 8 bases. The CDR3 covers 14 residues. With V trimmed by 3 bases and J by 2 bases, 4 bases remained unmatched. Germline assignment: CDR1 SGHTS and CDR2 YDEGEE. Here the CDR3 reads CASSSRTGTYEQYF. The CDR3, as DNA: TGTGCCAGCAGCTCCAGGACAGGGACCTACGAGCAGTACTTC.

In its sample, this clonotype was seen a few times. The chain recombines TRBV6-1 with TRBJ1-4, with TRBD1 matching 9 bases. J was trimmed by 6 bases and V by 5 bases; bases with no gene match: 10. Germline CDR1 reads MNHNS; CDR2 reads SASEGT. This CDR3 is 16 amino acids long. CDR3 sequence (DNA): TGTGCCAGCAGTCACGGGTCGGGACAGGGTTATGAAAAACTGTTTTTT. This sequence encodes CASSHGSGQGYEKLFF.

This clonotype was counted many times. CDR3 nucleotides: TGTGCCAGCAGCTTAGGAAGGGGGGGCAATCAGCCCCAGCATTTT. Translating gives CASSLGRGGNQPQHF. The V call is TRBV28, the J call TRBJ1-5; D might be TRBD1 (6 bases). Germline V gives CDR1 MDHEN, CDR2 SYDVKM. Between the trimmed V and J ends, which lost 6 bases and 2 bases, there was a span of 14 bases. The CDR3 contains 15 residues.

This clonotype was counted many times. The V call is TRBV29-1, the J call TRBJ2-1, with TRBD2 matching over 10 bases. Germline assignment: CDR1 SQVTM and CDR2 ANQGSEA. Trimming took 2 bases from V and 9 from J; bases not matched to a gene: 10. The CDR3 runs to 15 residues. In nucleotides, the CDR3 is TGCAGCGTTGAAATTGGGACTAGCGAGGGGCTTGAGCAGTTCTTC. Residues: CSVEIGTSEGLEQFF.

This clonotype was recorded many times. This sequence joins TRBV7-9 and TRBJ1-6, with D perhaps TRBD1 (5 bases). Germline assignment: CDR1 SEHNR and CDR2 FQNEAQ (reference sequence). This CDR3 has 13 amino acids. V was clipped by 5 bases and J by 7 bases, with 9 bases between them. This chain's CDR3 is CASSGTVNSPLHF. CDR3 nucleotides: TGTGCCAGCAGCGGGACGGTGAATTCACCCCTCCACTTT.

This sequence joins TRBV24-1 and TRBJ1-4; 7 nucleotides match TRBD1. V shed 4 bases and J 4 bases; nucleotides not matched to a gene: 11. The CDR3 spans 17 residues. Germline CDR1 KGHDR, CDR2 SFDVKD. The DNA of the CDR3 is TGTGCCACCAGTGACCCTAGAGCGGGACAGCGTAATGAAAAACTGTTTTTT. Its translation is CATSDPRAGQRNEKLFF.

The table lists this clonotype with many counts. This chain uses TRBV15 with TRBJ1-2; 7 nucleotides agree with TRBD1. The CDR3 spans 15 residues. The V and J ends lost 1 base and 5 bases, in that order; junction bases with no gene match: 7. Germline-derived CDR1 and CDR2 are LNHNV and YYDKDF (reference sequence). Written as DNA, the CDR3 is TGTGCCACCAGCAGAGCCTCCGGGACAGCTTATGGCTACACCTTC. Protein sequence: CATSRASGTAYGYTF.

This clonotype was counted only a few times. The chain couples TRBV6-1 to TRBJ2-2; tentatively, D is TRBD2 (6 bases). In germline, CDR1 is MNHNS, CDR2 SASEGT. Between the trimmed V and J ends, which lost 6 bases and 7 bases, there was a span of 24 bases. The CDR3 extends over 17 amino acids. The CDR3 protein is CASSSSTGTSLGGELFF. The CDR3 DNA follows: TGTGCCAGCAGCTCTTCGACCGGGACTTCCCTGGGCGGGGAGCTGTTTTTT.

This clonotype has a handful of counts. The chain employs TRBV5-8 and TRBJ2-1; D is ambiguous. Trimming removed 3 bases from V and 3 bases from J, with 13 bases in between. The CDR3 length is 15 residues. Germline values: CDR1 SGHTS, CDR2 YDEGEE. Here the CDR3 reads CASSSAGRNYNEQFF. The CDR3 region has the DNA TGTGCCAGCAGCTCCGCCGGACGGAACTACAATGAGCAGTTCTTC.

This clonotype has only a few counts. The chain employs TRBV11-2 and TRBJ2-3, with 10 bases aligning to TRBD2. This CDR3 is 15 amino acids long. Trimming cost V 3 bases and J 2 bases; bases outside gene matches: 2. Per the germline V gene, CDR1 is SGHAT and CDR2 is FQNNGV. For the CDR3, the DNA is TGTGCCAGCAGCTTTAGCGGGAGGAACACAGATACGCAGTATTTT. Its translation is CASSFSGRNTDTQYF.

The chain uses TRBV6-2 or TRBV6-3 and TRBJ1-5, with D perhaps matching TRBD1 (6 bases). Germline loops: CDR1 MNHEY, CDR2 SVGEGT. This CDR3 is built from 14 residues. Trimming took off 6 bases at V and 3 bases at J, with 12 bases between the two ends. CDR3 nucleotide sequence: TGTGCCAGCAGGACCTCAGGGGTCAATCAGCCCCAGCATTTT. Protein product: CASRTSGVNQPQHF.

This clonotype was picked up many times. V gene TRBV12-3 or TRBV12-4 combines with J gene TRBJ2-7, with TRBD1 identical over 7 bases. The V segment lost 7 bases and the J segment 6 bases; nucleotides outside the gene matches: 9. CDR3 length: 13 amino acids. The CDR3 loop reads CASTSGQLSEQYF. The CDR3 DNA sequence: TGTGCCAGCACCTCGGGACAGCTAAGCGAGCAGTACTTC.

J is TRBJ2-7 and V is TRBV6-1; the match to TRBD1 covers 9 bases. Germline V lookup: CDR1 MNHNS, CDR2 SASEGT. With V trimmed by 6 bases and J by 6 bases, 15 bases remained unmatched. CDR3 size: 16 residues. The CDR3 sequence is CASRWSTGTGSLEQYF. CDR3 nucleotides: TGTGCCAGCAGATGGAGCACCGGGACAGGGAGCCTCGAGCAGTACTTC.

This clonotype was counted a few times. This chain links TRBV4-1 with TRBJ1-5; unclear D gene. The CDR3 covers 15 residues. Trimming cost V 5 bases and J 5 bases, with 16 bases left between them. Germline V lookup: CDR1 MGHRA, CDR2 YSYEKL. The CDR3 nucleotides are TGCGCCAGCAGCAGACGGGCAAGCATCGATCAGCCCCAGCATTTT. The encoded protein is CASSRRASIDQPQHF.

At least ten counts were recorded for this clonotype. The chain recombines TRBV7-2 with TRBJ2-1; D is unclear. The CDR3 is made up of 14 amino acids. Per germline, CDR1 SGHTA and CDR2 FQGNSA. Trimming pared 3 bases from V and 0 bases from J, leaving 6 bases between. As DNA, the CDR3 is TGTGCCAGCAGCTTCGGGCCCTCCTACAATGAGCAGTTCTTC. It is translated as CASSFGPSYNEQFF. Supplemented by reference TRBV7-2 and TRBJ2-1, the full variable domain reads GAGVSQSPSNKVTEKGKDVELRCDPISGHTALYWYRQSLGQGLEFLIYFQGNSAPDKSGLPSDRFSAERTGGSVSTLTIQRTQQEDSAVYLCASSFGPSYNEQFFGPGTRLTVL.

The chain uses TRBV30 and TRBJ1-3; D not certain. Germline V gives CDR1 GTSNPN, CDR2 SVGIG (reference sequence). V gave up 4 bases and J gave up 0 bases, with 7 bases separating them. The CDR3 contains 13 residues. The CDR3 DNA is TGTGCCTGGACTGAGATCTCTGGAAACACCATATATTTT. Translating gives CAWTEISGNTIYF.

This clonotype was detected many times. The chain joins TRBV3-1 to TRBJ1-1; D remains unclear. Germline CDR1 LGHDT, CDR2 YNNKEL (reference sequence). Trimming cost V 3 bases and J 0 bases, with 8 bases left between them. The CDR3 totals 14 residues. CDR3 protein: CASSHAELNTEAFF. The CDR3 DNA reads as TGTGCCAGCAGCCACGCGGAGTTGAACACTGAAGCTTTCTTT. The full variable domain, completed using reference TRBV3-1 and TRBJ1-1, is DTAVSQTPKYLVTQMGNDKSIKCEQNLGHDTMYWYKQDSKKFLKIMFSYNNKELIINETVPNRFSPKSPDKAHLNLHINSLELGDSAVYFCASSHAELNTEAFFGQGTRLTVV.

This clonotype was counted between two and nine times. This CDR3 reads CASSSSGMGTGELFF. The CDR3 nucleotides read TGCGCCAGCAGCTCAAGCGGGATGGGCACCGGGGAGCTGTTTTTT. The chain recombines TRBV5-1 with TRBJ2-2; the match to TRBD2 covers 7 bases. The CDR3 totals 15 residues. CDR1 and CDR2 from the germline V gene are SGHRS and YFSETQ. V was clipped by 3 bases and J by 4 bases; unmatched bases: 6.

The chain couples TRBV7-8 to TRBJ2-5; TRBD1 might be the D (5 bases). The CDR3 contains 14 residues. CDR1 and CDR2 (germline): SGHVS, FQNEAQ. V was shortened by 2 bases and J by 2 bases, with 9 bases between the two germline ends. The chain's CDR3 is CASSLLTGQETQYF. DNA of the CDR3: TGTGCCAGCAGCTTATTAACAGGACAAGAGACCCAGTACTTC.

This clonotype was seen more than once but under ten times. The chain combines TRBV25-1 with TRBJ2-2; D gene ambiguous. Germline V lookup: CDR1 MGHDK, CDR2 SYGVNS. The V gene lost 6 bases and the J gene lost 3 bases, with 17 bases spanning the gap. The CDR3 extends over 16 amino acids. As DNA, the CDR3 is TGTGCCAGCAGGAGCTTCCACTTCGAGGACACCGGGGAGCTGTTTTTT. Its protein product is CASRSFHFEDTGELFF.

This clonotype was seen ten or more times. The chain links TRBV6-1 to TRBJ2-7, with 15 bases identical to TRBD2. The CDR3 totals 15 residues. V shed 6 bases, J shed 8 bases, and the junction held 8 bases outside the gene matches. The germline V gene has CDR1 MNHNS and CDR2 SASEGT. DNA for the CDR3: TGTGCCAGCAGGGGACTAGCGGGAGGACCCGCTAAGCAGTACTTC. Its translation: CASRGLAGGPAKQYF.

This chain joins TRBV6-1 and TRBJ2-2; D gene unclear. Trimming removed 8 bases from V and 1 base from J, with 5 bases in between. The germline CDR1 and CDR2 sequences are MNHNS and SASEGT. This CDR3 is 12 amino acids long. CDR3 in DNA: TGTGCCAGCCTAGGGAACACCGGGGAGCTGTTTTTT. Amino acids: CASLGNTGELFF.

This clonotype has ten or more counts. The chain links TRBV28 to TRBJ2-1, with D perhaps TRBD2 (5 bases). CDR3 length equals 20 residues. Trimming took off 1 base at V and 2 bases at J, with 24 bases between the two ends. Germline V gene sequence: CDR1 MDHEN, CDR2 SYDVKM. CDR3 in DNA: TGTGCCAGCAGTTTATCCCTAGATTTGCCGCGACTATTGGCCTACAATGAGCAGTTCTTC. Its protein product is CASSLSLDLPRLLAYNEQFF.

V usage is TRBV29-1 and J usage is TRBJ1-1, with TRBD1 as a possible D gene (6 bases). Per the germline V gene, CDR1 is SQVTM and CDR2 is ANQGSEA. The CDR3 is 13 residues long. Trimming pared 6 bases from V and 0 bases from J, leaving 11 bases between. CDR3 protein: CSVSDRMNTEAFF. For the CDR3, the DNA is TGCAGCGTCTCTGACAGGATGAACACTGAAGCTTTCTTT.

A few counts support this clonotype. The rearrangement joins TRBV7-9 to TRBJ1-5, with 10 bases lining up with TRBD1. This CDR3 is built from 17 residues. Germline V gene lookup returns CDR1 SEHNR and CDR2 FQNEAQ (reference sequence). The trim removed 1 base at V and 5 bases at J, leaving 8 bases unmatched. CDR3: CASSLEYGTGVDQPQHF. In DNA form, the CDR3 reads TGTGCCAGCAGCTTAGAGTATGGGACAGGGGTCGATCAGCCCCAGCATTTT.

This clonotype has ten or more counts. The CDR3 loop is CASSFGAGYTF. The CDR3 DNA reads as TGTGCCAGCAGCTTTGGGGCTGGCTACACCTTC. V is TRBV7-2 and J is TRBJ1-2; TRBD1 might be the D (5 bases). CDR3 length: 11 amino acids. The V end lost 3 bases, the J end lost 7 bases, and 6 bases lay between the germline ends. Per the germline V gene, CDR1 is SGHTA and CDR2 is FQGNSA.

Worth noting for this clonotype: Given a much more abundant clone one base away, this may be a read error. The chain couples TRBV5-4 to TRBJ2-1; D unclear. Per the germline V gene, CDR1 is SGHNT and CDR2 is YYREEE (reference sequence). The CDR3 is made up of 16 amino acids. The CDR3 sequence is CASSFSHRSSYNEQLF. CDR3 in DNA: TGTGCCAGCAGCTTCTCCCATCGAAGCTCCTACAATGAGCAGCTCTTC.

Details on this clonotype: The junction and the germline gene differ at one end; a read error may be behind it. The chain links TRBV28 to TRBJ1-1; D call uncertain. The CDR3 loop spans 11 amino acids. Germline CDR1 is MDHEN and CDR2 is SYDVKM. CDR3 region: CASSLSTEASF. DNA for the CDR3: TGTGCCAGCAGTTTATCGACTGAAGCTTCCTTT.

In this sample, this clonotype turned up once. One end of the junction is discordant with germline, which a read error may explain. The chain carries TRBV15 and TRBJ2-2, with 8 bases that match TRBD1. The CDR3 length is 17 residues. From germline, CDR1 is LNHNV and CDR2 YYDKDF (reference sequence). The CDR3 DNA is TGTGCCACTAGCAGGGGGCGAGGAACTTCGAACACCGGGGAGCTGTTTTTT. Amino acid sequence: CATSRGRGTSNTGELFF.